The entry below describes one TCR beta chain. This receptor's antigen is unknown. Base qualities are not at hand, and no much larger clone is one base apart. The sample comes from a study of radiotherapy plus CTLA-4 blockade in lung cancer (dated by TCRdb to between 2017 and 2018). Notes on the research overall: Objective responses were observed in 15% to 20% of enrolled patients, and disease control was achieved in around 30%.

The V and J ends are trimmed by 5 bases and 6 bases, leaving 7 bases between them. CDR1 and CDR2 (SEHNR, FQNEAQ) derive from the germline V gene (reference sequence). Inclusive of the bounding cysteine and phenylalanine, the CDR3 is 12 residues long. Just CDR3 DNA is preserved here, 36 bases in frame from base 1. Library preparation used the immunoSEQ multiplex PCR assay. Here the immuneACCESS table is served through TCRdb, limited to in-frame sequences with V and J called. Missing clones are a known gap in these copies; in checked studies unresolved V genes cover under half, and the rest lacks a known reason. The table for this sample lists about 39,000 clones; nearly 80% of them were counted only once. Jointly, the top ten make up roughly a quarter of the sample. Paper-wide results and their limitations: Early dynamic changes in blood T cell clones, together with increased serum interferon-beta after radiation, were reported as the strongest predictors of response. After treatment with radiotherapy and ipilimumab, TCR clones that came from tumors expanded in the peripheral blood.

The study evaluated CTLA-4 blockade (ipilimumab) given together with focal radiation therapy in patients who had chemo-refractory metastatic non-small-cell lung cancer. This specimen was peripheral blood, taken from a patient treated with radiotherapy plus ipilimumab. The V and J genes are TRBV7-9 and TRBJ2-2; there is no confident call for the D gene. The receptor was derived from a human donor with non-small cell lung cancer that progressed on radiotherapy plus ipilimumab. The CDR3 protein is CASSPDSGELFF. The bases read TGTGCCAGCAGCCCTGACTCCGGGGAGCTGTTTTTT. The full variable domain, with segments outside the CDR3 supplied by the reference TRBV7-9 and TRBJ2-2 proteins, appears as DTGVSQNPRHKITKRGQNVTFRCDPISEHNRLYWYRQTLGQGPEFLTYFQNEAQLEKSRLLSDRFSAERPKGSFSTLEIQRTEQGDSAMYLCASSPDSGELFFGEGSRLTVL.